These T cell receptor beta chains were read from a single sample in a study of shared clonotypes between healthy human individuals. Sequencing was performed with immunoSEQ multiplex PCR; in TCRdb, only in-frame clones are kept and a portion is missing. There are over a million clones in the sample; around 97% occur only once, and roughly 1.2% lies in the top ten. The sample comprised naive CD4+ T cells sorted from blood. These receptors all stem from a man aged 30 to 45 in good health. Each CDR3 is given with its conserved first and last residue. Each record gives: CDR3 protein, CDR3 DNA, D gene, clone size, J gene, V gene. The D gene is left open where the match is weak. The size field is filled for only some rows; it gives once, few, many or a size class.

CDR3: CSVELRTRKAFF
DNA: TGCAGCGTTGAGCTCCGTACCAGAAAAGCTTTCTTT
D: NA
size: NA
J: TRBJ1-1
V: TRBV29-1

CDR3: CASSSELRAYSGNTIYF
DNA: TGTGCCAGCAGCTCCGAATTAAGGGCATACTCTGGAAACACCATATATTTT
D: NA
size: NA
J: TRBJ1-3
V: TRBV7-6

CDR3: CASTSSLGIYEQYF
DNA: TGTGCCAGCACTTCTTCCTTGGGCATCTACGAGCAGTACTTC
D: NA
size: once
J: TRBJ2-7
V: TRBV28

CDR3: CASSTGGAMQPQHF
DNA: TGTGCCAGCAGTACAGGGGGCGCGATGCAGCCCCAGCATTTT
D: TRBD1
size: NA
J: TRBJ1-5
V: TRBV28

CDR3: CASSRTRAFLYEQYF
DNA: TGTGCCAGCAGCCGGACTAGAGCGTTTTTGTACGAGCAGTACTTC
D: TRBD2
size: NA
J: TRBJ2-7
V: TRBV7-2

CDR3: CASSVPSYYPNSYEQYF
DNA: TGTGCCAGCAGCGTGCCTAGCTACTACCCAAACTCCTACGAGCAGTACTTC
D: NA
size: NA
J: TRBJ2-7
V: TRBV9

CDR3: CSVVPSGPPDTQYF
DNA: TGCAGCGTTGTTCCTAGCGGTCCCCCGGATACGCAGTATTTT
D: TRBD2
size: NA
J: TRBJ2-3
V: TRBV29-1

CDR3: CASSSLRTVYNEQFF
DNA: TGTGCCAGCAGCTCCCTACGGACAGTTTACAATGAGCAGTTCTTC
D: NA
size: NA
J: TRBJ2-1
V: TRBV11-2

CDR3: CASSSGTVNYGYTF
DNA: TGCGCCAGCAGCTCCGGGACAGTCAACTATGGCTACACCTTC
D: TRBD1
size: NA
J: TRBJ1-2
V: TRBV5-1

CDR3: CASSIVGHLNTEAFF
DNA: TGTGCCAGTAGTATCGTGGGACACCTGAACACTGAAGCTTTCTTT
D: NA
size: NA
J: TRBJ1-1
V: TRBV19

CDR3: CASSFGTAGVADNEQFF
DNA: TGTGCCAGCAGCTTTGGAACTGCGGGAGTCGCTGACAATGAGCAGTTCTTC
D: TRBD2
size: NA
J: TRBJ2-1
V: TRBV11-2

CDR3: CASSDIRWETQYF
DNA: TGTGCCAGCAGTGACATCCGGTGGGAGACCCAGTACTTC
D: NA
size: NA
J: TRBJ2-5
V: TRBV25-1

CDR3: CASSLYWNTGELFF
DNA: TGTGCCAGCAGCTTGTATTGGAACACCGGGGAGCTGTTTTTT
D: NA
size: once
J: TRBJ2-2
V: TRBV5-4

CDR3: CASSPPGQGEYNEQFF
DNA: TGTGCCAGCTCACCACCGGGGCAGGGCGAATACAATGAGCAGTTCTTC
D: NA
size: NA
J: TRBJ2-1
V: TRBV18

CDR3: CASSLPYNEQFF
DNA: TGTGCCAGCAGTCTCCCCTACAATGAGCAGTTCTTC
D: NA
size: NA
J: TRBJ2-1
V: TRBV28

CDR3: CASRESWQLDYGYTF
DNA: TGTGCCAGCAGAGAATCGTGGCAACTGGACTATGGCTACACCTTC
D: NA
size: NA
J: TRBJ1-2
V: TRBV6-6

CDR3: CASSPTPWRQETQYF
DNA: TGTGCCAGCTCACCCACCCCCTGGAGGCAAGAGACCCAGTACTTC
D: NA
size: NA
J: TRBJ2-5
V: TRBV18

CDR3: CASSSPTGHQETQYF
DNA: TGCGCCAGCAGCTCCCCGACAGGGCACCAAGAGACCCAGTACTTC
D: TRBD1
size: NA
J: TRBJ2-5
V: TRBV5-1

CDR3: CASSLGDRGHNEQFF
DNA: TGTGCCAGCAGCTTGGGCGACAGGGGACACAATGAGCAGTTCTTC
D: TRBD1
size: few
J: TRBJ2-1
V: TRBV5-8

CDR3: CASSPRRVGTGTYEQYF
DNA: TGTGCCAGCAGCCCTCGGCGGGTGGGGACAGGGACCTACGAGCAGTACTTC
D: TRBD1
size: NA
J: TRBJ2-7
V: TRBV9

CDR3: CASGLVQGGELAEAFF
DNA: TGTGCTAGTGGTTTGGTACAGGGGGGCGAGTTGGCCGAAGCTTTCTTT
D: TRBD1
size: NA
J: TRBJ1-1
V: TRBV12-5

CDR3: CASIKGYSGSTDTQYF
DNA: TGTGCCAGCATCAAGGGTTATAGCGGGAGCACAGATACGCAGTATTTT
D: TRBD2
size: NA
J: TRBJ2-3
V: TRBV7-2

CDR3: CASSDGVGTSGRFGYEQYF
DNA: TGCGCCAGCAGTGATGGGGTGGGGACTAGCGGTCGATTCGGGTACGAGCAGTACTTC
D: TRBD2
size: once
J: TRBJ2-7
V: TRBV10-2

CDR3: CASSLGRIYEQYF
DNA: TGTGCCAGCAGCTTGGGGAGGATCTACGAGCAGTACTTC
D: NA
size: NA
J: TRBJ2-7
V: TRBV7-2

CDR3: CASQTKGVNTDTQYF
DNA: TGTGCCAGCCAAACGAAGGGGGTTAACACAGATACGCAGTATTTT
D: NA
size: NA
J: TRBJ2-3
V: TRBV18

CDR3: CASSPLGQSYEQYF
DNA: TGTGCCAGCTCACCACTAGGTCAGTCTTACGAGCAGTACTTC
D: NA
size: NA
J: TRBJ2-7
V: TRBV18

CDR3: CASSQAPRGSEQYF
DNA: TGCGCCAGCAGCCAAGCACCACGGGGGTCCGAGCAGTACTTC
D: NA
size: NA
J: TRBJ2-7
V: TRBV4-3

CDR3: CASSSQGASTDTQYF
DNA: TGCGCCAGCAGCTCCCAGGGGGCTAGCACAGATACGCAGTATTTT
D: TRBD1
size: NA
J: TRBJ2-3
V: TRBV5-1

CDR3: CASSLLEGGAYTQYF
DNA: TGTGCCAGCAGCTTATTGGAGGGGGGCGCTTATACGCAGTATTTT
D: NA
size: NA
J: TRBJ2-3
V: TRBV7-9

CDR3: CASRPTSGTYEQYF
DNA: TGTGCCAGCAGGCCGACTAGCGGTACCTACGAGCAGTACTTC
D: TRBD2
size: NA
J: TRBJ2-7
V: TRBV7-6

CDR3: CASSVPGRTNEQFF
DNA: TGTGCCAGCAGCGTACCGGGACGTACCAATGAGCAGTTCTTC
D: NA
size: NA
J: TRBJ2-1
V: TRBV5-4

CDR3: CASSTRQAGTGFNEKLFF
DNA: TGTGCCAGCAGCACGAGACAAGCCGGGACAGGATTTAATGAAAAACTGTTTTTT
D: TRBD1
size: NA
J: TRBJ1-4
V: TRBV7-6

CDR3: CASSLDWGTDTQYF
DNA: TGCGCCAGCAGCTTGGATTGGGGCACAGATACGCAGTATTTT
D: NA
size: few
J: TRBJ2-3
V: TRBV5-1

CDR3: CASSELGTNTGELFF
DNA: TGTGCCAGCAGTGAATTAGGGACCAACACCGGGGAGCTGTTTTTT
D: NA
size: NA
J: TRBJ2-2
V: TRBV2

CDR3: CSARIGQPQHF
DNA: TGCAGTGCTAGGATCGGTCAGCCCCAGCATTTT
D: NA
size: NA
J: TRBJ1-5
V: TRBV20-1

CDR3: CSARAYEQYF
DNA: TGCAGTGCTAGGGCCTACGAGCAGTACTTC
D: NA
size: NA
J: TRBJ2-7
V: TRBV20-1

CDR3: CAISTTSGTDEQFF
DNA: TGTGCCATCTCGACGACTAGCGGGACGGATGAGCAGTTCTTC
D: TRBD2
size: NA
J: TRBJ2-1
V: TRBV9

CDR3: CASSPAGLADYNEQFF
DNA: TGTGCCAGCAGTCCGGCTGGACTAGCGGACTACAATGAGCAGTTCTTC
D: TRBD2
size: NA
J: TRBJ2-1
V: TRBV5-4

CDR3: CASSGLAGKETQYF
DNA: TGTGCCAGCAGTGGGCTAGCGGGAAAGGAGACCCAGTACTTC
D: TRBD2
size: NA
J: TRBJ2-5
V: TRBV2

CDR3: CASSGSPGEQYF
DNA: TGTGCCAGCTCGGGGTCACCGGGGGAGCAGTACTTC
D: NA
size: NA
J: TRBJ2-7
V: TRBV7-9

CDR3: CASSEDRGAGELFF
DNA: TGTGCCAGCAGTGAAGACAGGGGGGCCGGGGAGCTGTTTTTT
D: TRBD1
size: NA
J: TRBJ2-2
V: TRBV2

CDR3: CASSTRLKVNNVLTF
DNA: TGTGCCAGCTCAACCCGGCTGAAGGTCAACAACGTCCTGACTTTC
D: NA
size: NA
J: TRBJ2-6
V: TRBV27

CDR3: CASLRTGEGTEAFF
DNA: TGTGCCAGCCTAAGGACAGGGGAGGGGACTGAAGCTTTCTTT
D: TRBD1
size: NA
J: TRBJ1-1
V: TRBV13

CDR3: CASSLDGGNSYEQYF
DNA: TGCGCCAGCAGCTTGGATGGGGGTAACTCCTACGAGCAGTACTTC
D: NA
size: NA
J: TRBJ2-7
V: TRBV5-1

CDR3: CASSFGSTDTQYF
DNA: TGTGCCAGCAGCTTCGGCAGCACAGATACGCAGTATTTT
D: NA
size: NA
J: TRBJ2-3
V: TRBV5-4

CDR3: CASSGSGSSYNEQFF
DNA: TGTGCCAGCTCCGGGAGCGGGAGCTCCTACAATGAGCAGTTCTTC
D: TRBD2
size: NA
J: TRBJ2-1
V: TRBV18

CDR3: CASSPTPAGGVYEQYF
DNA: TGTGCCAGCAGCCCTACCCCGGCGGGAGGGGTCTACGAGCAGTACTTC
D: TRBD2
size: NA
J: TRBJ2-7
V: TRBV9

CDR3: CASNFVGTGGQPQHF
DNA: TGTGCCAGCAATTTCGTCGGGACAGGAGGTCAGCCCCAGCATTTT
D: TRBD1
size: NA
J: TRBJ1-5
V: TRBV14

CDR3: CAFRKRETQYF
DNA: TGTGCCTTTAGGAAGAGGGAGACCCAGTACTTC
D: NA
size: NA
J: TRBJ2-5
V: TRBV9

CDR3: CASSLRAGPYEQYF
DNA: TGTGCCAGCAGTTTAAGGGCAGGGCCCTACGAGCAGTACTTC
D: NA
size: NA
J: TRBJ2-7
V: TRBV27

CDR3: CASSLVGWSQETQYF
DNA: TGCGCCAGCAGCTTGGTAGGTTGGAGCCAAGAGACCCAGTACTTC
D: NA
size: NA
J: TRBJ2-5
V: TRBV5-1